One sample yielded the 13 T cell receptor beta chains listed below, sequenced in a study of beta chain features in type 1 diabetes. Study outcomes and limitations: In all four CD4+ subsets, TCRB CDR3 length was significantly, moderately reduced in type 1 diabetes.

Their target antigens are unknown. Every isolated RNA sample was fully reverse transcribed, so sequencing captured expressed TCRB transcripts. TCRdb's table, derived via immunoSEQ multiplex PCR, lists solely in-frame clones and lacks some. This table has roughly 220,000 clones, 16% appearing once. Sample: naive CD4+ T cells from blood. Every receptor here comes from a man aged 30-40 years with type 1 diabetes.

V and J are TRBV28 and TRBJ2-2; no firm D call. The germline V gene encodes CDR1 MDHEN and CDR2 SYDVKM. The CDR3 spans 11 residues. Trimming left V 3 bases short and J 6 bases short, with 2 bases between. The CDR3 is CASSLSGELFF. The CDR3 DNA is TGTGCCAGCAGTTTGTCCGGGGAGCTGTTTTTT.

This clone turned up a few times. The CDR3 reads CASRKLAASTDTQYF. CDR3 in DNA: TGTGCCAGCAGGAAACTAGCGGCTAGCACAGATACGCAGTATTTT. The chain combines TRBV7-9 with TRBJ2-3, with TRBD2 matching 8 bases. Germline V gives CDR1 SEHNR, CDR2 FQNEAQ (reference sequence). J lost 0 bases, V lost 6 bases, and 5 bases had no gene match. This CDR3 is 15 amino acids long.

V gene TRBV30 combines with J gene TRBJ2-1; D remains ambiguous. V was cut by 0 bases and J by 12 bases, with 9 bases left in between. This CDR3 is built from 11 residues. Germline assignment: CDR1 GTSNPN and CDR2 SVGIG (reference sequence). The chain's CDR3 is CAWSVGERQFF. CDR3 sequence (DNA): TGTGCCTGGAGTGTTGGGGAACGGCAGTTCTTC. Looking up the rest from reference TRBV30 and TRBJ2-1 gives the full variable domain: SQTIHQWPATLVQPVGSPLSLECTVEGTSNPNLYWYRQAAGRGLQLLFYSVGIGQISSEVPQNLSASRPQDRQFILSSKKLLLSDSGFYLCAWSVGERQFFGPGTRLTVL.

This chain links TRBV2 with TRBJ2-5, with D unclear. The CDR3 has 13 amino acids. The germline V gene encodes CDR1 SNHLY and CDR2 FYNNEI. V was pared by 6 bases and J by 2 bases, with 10 bases between. Here the CDR3 DNA reads TGTGCCAGCAGGAGCCATCCGCAAGAGACCCAGTACTTC. This translates into CASRSHPQETQYF.

This clone was seen more than once but under ten times. The chain uses TRBV30 and TRBJ2-5; no clear D gene. Germline V CDR1 and CDR2: GTSNPN, SVGIG (reference sequence). V lost 5 bases to trimming and J lost 6 bases, with 10 bases between them. The length of the CDR3 is 11 residues. The CDR3 is CAWEGEKTQYF. In nucleotides, the CDR3 is TGTGCCTGGGAAGGAGAAAAGACCCAGTACTTC.

The V gene is TRBV7-2, the J gene TRBJ1-1; tentative D call: TRBD1 (5 bases). This CDR3 region has 13 residues. Trimming stripped 5 bases from V and 7 bases from J, with 14 bases between. The germline V gene encodes CDR1 SGHTA and CDR2 FQGNSA. The CDR3 bases are TGTGCCAGCAGCCAGCGGACACTCCGTGAAGCTTTCTTT. This translates into CASSQRTLREAFF.

This clone was seen a few times. This sequence joins TRBV30 and TRBJ2-3; D possibly corresponds to TRBD2 (6 bases). The CDR3 covers 14 residues. Germline V CDR1 and CDR2: GTSNPN, SVGIG (reference sequence). Deletions cut 3 bases from V and 0 bases from J, with 10 bases between. CDR3 nucleotides: TGTGCCTGGAGAAGAAGCGGGAGCACAGATACGCAGTATTTT. Protein: CAWRRSGSTDTQYF.

The genes are TRBV9 and TRBJ2-1; maybe TRBD2 (6 bases). Trimming pared 4 bases from V and 0 bases from J, leaving 11 bases between. Germline V gives CDR1 SGDLS, CDR2 YYNGEE. The CDR3 is 15 amino acids. The CDR3 nucleotides are TGTGCCAGCAGCATAGCGGCGAGCTCCTACAATGAGCAGTTCTTC. Residues: CASSIAASSYNEQFF.

This chain joins TRBV19 and TRBJ2-1, with 8 bases lining up with TRBD1. Looked up from germline, CDR1 is LNHDA and CDR2 is SQIVND (reference sequence). This CDR3 region has 15 residues. The V and J ends lost 6 bases and 0 bases, in that order; junction bases with no gene match: 4. CDR3 nucleotides: TGTGCCAGTAGACGACAGGGGAGCTCCTACAATGAGCAGTTCTTC. It encodes CASRRQGSSYNEQFF.

This clone was detected a few times. This chain uses TRBV13 with TRBJ2-3; D is undetermined. The V gene's germline CDR1 is PRHDT and CDR2 FYEKMQ (reference sequence). This CDR3 is 16 amino acids long. Trimming pared 0 bases from V and 1 base from J, leaving 11 bases between. The CDR3 DNA follows: TGTGCCAGCAGCTTAGGCCTTTTGCCACGCACAGATACGCAGTATTTT. Translated, it gives CASSLGLLPRTDTQYF.

V and J are TRBV5-1 and TRBJ2-3; D is uncertain. Trimming cost V 0 bases and J 6 bases, with 8 bases left between them. CDR1 is SGHRS and CDR2 is YFSETQ in the germline V gene. This CDR3 is built from 13 residues. In nucleotides, the CDR3 is TGCGCCAGCAGCTTGGTTGTCCGGGATACGCAGTATTTT. This codes for CASSLVVRDTQYF.

This clone occurred once. The rearrangement uses TRBV27 and TRBJ2-7, with D unresolved. This CDR3 is 15 amino acids long. The germline V gene encodes CDR1 MNHEY and CDR2 SMNVEV (reference sequence). V was pared by 2 bases and J by 2 bases, with 13 bases between. The CDR3 region has the DNA TGTGCCAGCAGTTTAATGGGCAGTGTAGCCTACGAGCAGTACTTC. Protein sequence: CASSLMGSVAYEQYF.

V is TRBV19 and J is TRBJ1-5; no definite D call. This CDR3 comprises 13 residues. Trimming cost V 6 bases and J 2 bases, with 8 bases left between them. The V gene's germline CDR1 is LNHDA and CDR2 SQIVND (reference sequence). The CDR3 loop is CASSHKGNQPQHF. The CDR3 DNA reads TGTGCCAGTAGCCACAAGGGCAATCAGCCCCAGCATTTT. Filled out from reference TRBV19 and TRBJ1-5, the complete variable domain reads DGGITQSPKYLFRKEGQNVTLSCEQNLNHDAMYWYRQDPGQGLRLIYYSQIVNDFQKGDIAEGYSVSREKKESFPLTVTSAQKNPTAFYLCASSHKGNQPQHFGDGTRLSIL.